This entry features one T cell receptor (beta chain) sequence. V trimming: 6 bases; J trimming: 2 bases; junction bases outside the gene matches: 13. This CDR3 region has 17 residues. Germline CDR1 reads SQVTM; CDR2 reads ANQGSEA. Some clones are missing from TCRdb's copy, which holds only in-frame ones; the method was immunoSEQ multiplex PCR. The table shows approximately 240,000 clones, with about 80% occurring only once. The sample comes from a study of blood T cell repertoires in COVID-19. The origin of this receptor is a woman in her forties with acute COVID-19. Sequencing was performed on PBMCs or T cells enriched from blood (not recorded which). The genes are TRBV29-1 and TRBJ2-1; 10 bases are a match to TRBD2. CDR3 loop: CSVASSSAGGPYNEQFF. As DNA, the CDR3 is TGCAGCGTAGCCTCTTCCTCAGCGGGAGGGCCCTACAATGAGCAGTTCTTC.